A single sample gave rise to the 2 T cell receptor beta chains below, sequenced in a study of human T cells and chemical hapten exposure. The time point: pre-sensitization, week 0. Treatment indicated: therapeutic diphenylcyclopropenone sensitization with weekly scalp DPC. TCRdb redid the calling of the RACE reads with MiXCR, one entry per CDR3 protein. The table shows around 300,000 distinct CDR3 sequences, with about 7.7% occurring only once. The specimen was whole blood, collected in connection with sensitization to the hapten diphenylcyclopropenone (DPC). The receptors stem from a man between 18 and 35 years old with alopecia areata. Some clones in this sample may be carry-over from other donors' samples.

This clonotype appeared a few times. The chain has TRBV4-2 and TRBJ2-1; D gene uncertain. Germline loops: CDR1 LGHNA, CDR2 YNFKEQ. V lost 0 bases to trimming and J lost 9 bases, with 6 bases between them. This CDR3 spans 12 amino acids. The CDR3 loop is CASSQEVGEQFF. CDR3 coding DNA: TGTGCCAGCAGCCAAGAAGTAGGTGAGCAGTTCTTC.

This sequence joins TRBV3-1 and TRBJ1-5; D gene uncertain. The CDR3 runs 14 residues. The V gene lost 1 base and the J gene lost 10 bases, with 14 bases spanning the gap. Germline CDR1 and CDR2: LGHDT and YNNKEL (reference sequence). This chain's CDR3 is CASSQAESARPQHF. CDR3 DNA: TGTGCCAGCAGCCAAGCAGAGTCTGCCCGTCCCCAGCATTTT.